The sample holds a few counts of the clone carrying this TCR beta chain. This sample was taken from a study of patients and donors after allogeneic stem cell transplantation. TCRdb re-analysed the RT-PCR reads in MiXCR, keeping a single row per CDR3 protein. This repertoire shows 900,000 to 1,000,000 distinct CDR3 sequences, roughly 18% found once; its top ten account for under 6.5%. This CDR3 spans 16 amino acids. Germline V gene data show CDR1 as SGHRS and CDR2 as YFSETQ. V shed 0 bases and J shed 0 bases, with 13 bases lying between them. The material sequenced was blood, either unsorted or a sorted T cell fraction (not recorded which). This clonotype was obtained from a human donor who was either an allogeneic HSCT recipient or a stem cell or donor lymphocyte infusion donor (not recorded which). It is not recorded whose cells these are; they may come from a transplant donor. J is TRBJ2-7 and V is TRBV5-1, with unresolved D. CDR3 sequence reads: CASSLARPAFSYEQYF. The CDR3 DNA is TGCGCCAGCAGCTTGGCTCGACCAGCCTTCTCCTACGAGCAGTACTTC. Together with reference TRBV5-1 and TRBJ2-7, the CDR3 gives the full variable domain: KAGVTQTPRYLIKTRGQQVTLSCSPISGHRSVSWYQQTPGQGLQFLFEYFSETQRNKGNFPGRFSGRQFSNSRSEMNVSTLELGDSALYLCASSLARPAFSYEQYFGPGTRLTVT.